Given below is one T cell receptor (beta chain) in context. The antigen is undetermined. The data were obtained in a study of graft-versus-host responses after intestinal transplantation. Study-level findings and limits: The presence of high graft-versus-host to host-versus-graft clonal ratios in allografts characterized patients with graft-donor T cell macrochimerism. With peak circulating GvH clone levels came an association with early post-transplant HvG declines.

Libraries were prepared by immunoSEQ multiplex PCR; TCRdb keeps only in-frame clonotypes and omits some of them. The top ten hold about 0.18% of the sample, which has around 110,000 clones, 90% seen once. The sample consisted of unstimulated CD4+ T cells sorted from spleen or lymph node cells, taken before intestinal transplant. The TCR sequence derives from a human donor who received an intestinal transplant.

The DNA of the CDR3 is TGTGCCAGCAGCTTAGAGTCCCAGGGGAACTACGAGCAGTACTTC. It specifies CASSLESQGNYEQYF. V usage is TRBV7-2 and J usage is TRBJ2-7, with D maybe TRBD1 (6 bases). Trimming stripped 1 base from V and 3 bases from J, with 13 bases between. Germline loops: CDR1 SGHTA, CDR2 FQGNSA. The CDR3 length is 15 residues.